This T cell receptor (beta chain) was sequenced for a study of CD8+ T cells in alopecia areata. The wider study: Among treated patients, oral tofacitinib was administered at 5 to 10 mg twice daily. The share of scalp area affected provided the severity score for treated patients.

The sample's treatment: oral pan-JAK inhibitor, 5-10 mg twice daily. This clone has only a few counts. Its antigen is as yet unknown. Reverse transcription of extracted RNA yielded cDNA, which provided the sequencing template. The data were produced by immunoSEQ multiplex PCR, yet TCRdb's version contains in-frame clones alone and is incomplete. The sample lists 170,000 or so clones, about three fifths occurring once. Notes on the study in general: Amid tofacitinib therapy, many expanded lesional clones stayed present in scalp and blood. Among the top 100, expanded CD8+ clones were significantly decreased by tofacitinib, as was scalp clonality.

CDR1 is SGHDN, CDR2 FVKESK, per germline. There are 17 residues in the CDR3. V lost 5 bases, J lost 1 base, and 11 bases stayed unmatched. This receptor was obtained from a human donor with alopecia areata. This chain connects TRBV14 to TRBJ1-3; 7 bases align to TRBD1. The sample consisted of CD4+ T cells sorted from blood, taken at week 4, from a patient treated with tofacitinib. The CDR3 sequence is CASSVQTGLISGNTIYF. CDR3 nucleotide sequence: TGTGCCAGCAGCGTACAGACAGGGTTAATATCTGGAAACACCATATATTTT.